Following are 8 T cell receptor beta chains from one sample sequenced in a study of blood T cells in healthy people across ages. Primers used in a second PCR of roughly 6 to 11 cycles were a sample-barcoded 5' primer and a J-beta primer mix. TCRdb re-derived calls from the 5' RACE reads in MiXCR, one entry per CDR3 protein. The data show about 720,000 distinct CDR3 sequences, with more than 20% seen just once and approximately 3.7% held by the top ten. The sample was also reused in another study, on T cells of mothers and their children.

Sequenced input: blood. All receptors derive from a boy between 10 and 17 years old in good health.

This chain uses TRBV24-1 with TRBJ2-3; the match to TRBD1 covers 7 bases. V gave up 3 bases and J gave up 2 bases; unmatched junction bases: 7. Germline loops: CDR1 KGHDR, CDR2 SFDVKD. This CDR3 has 16 amino acids. CDR3 residues: CATSDPTGLYTDTQYF. DNA of the CDR3: TGTGCCACCAGTGATCCGACAGGGCTTTACACAGATACGCAGTATTTT.

This clonotype was seen only a few times. The chain uses TRBV20-1 and TRBJ1-3; 8 positions agree with TRBD1. Trimming removed 0 bases from V and 4 bases from J; junction bases left unmatched: 5. The length of the CDR3 is 15 residues. The germline V gene has CDR1 DFQATT and CDR2 SNEGSKA (reference sequence). Here the CDR3 DNA reads TGCAGTGCTAGAGATCCAGGGGGCGACGGAAACACCATATATTTT. It codes for CSARDPGGDGNTIYF.

On this clonotype: This is likely a read error, given that the CDR3 carries no conserved phenylalanine or tryptophan at its end. CDR3 protein: CASSLALQGASRADTQYI. The CDR3 DNA reads TGTGCCAGCAGCTTAGCTCTACAGGGGGCTAGTCGGGCGGATACGCAGTATATT. This chain links TRBV7-8 with TRBJ2-3; 9 bases line up with TRBD1. Germline V gene data show CDR1 as SGHVS and CDR2 as FQNEAQ. CDR3 size: 18 residues. Trimming cost V 0 bases and J 6 bases; bases outside gene matches: 13.

This clonotype has more than one count but fewer than ten. A read error may account for a junction end that differs from germline. The V call is TRBV20-1, the J call TRBJ2-4; D is uncertain. From germline, CDR1 is DFQATT and CDR2 SNEGSKA (reference sequence). CDR3 length equals 15 residues. The CDR3 protein is CSARDWGEAKNIQYF. CDR3 DNA sequence: TGCAGTGCTAGAGATTGGGGTGAAGCCAAAAACATTCAATACTTC.

J is TRBJ2-1 and V is TRBV7-2; TRBD2 aligns across 7 bases. Trimming at V came to 4 bases and at J to 2 bases, leaving 2 bases not matched to a gene. The V gene's germline CDR1 is SGHTA and CDR2 FQGNSA. CDR3 length equals 14 residues. The CDR3 nucleotides read TGTGCCAGCAGCTGGGGGGGGGCCTACAATGAGCAGTTCTTC. This encodes CASSWGGAYNEQFF. The full variable domain, rest sourced from reference TRBV7-2 and TRBJ2-1, is GAGVSQSPSNKVTEKGKDVELRCDPISGHTALYWYRQSLGQGLEFLIYFQGNSAPDKSGLPSDRFSAERTGGSVSTLTIQRTQQEDSAVYLCASSWGGAYNEQFFGPGTRLTVL.

This clonotype was detected a few times. The J gene is TRBJ2-5, the V gene TRBV7-9; D perhaps matches TRBD2 (6 bases). The CDR3 runs 16 residues. V was clipped by 1 base and J by 1 base, with 13 bases between them. CDR1 and CDR2 from the germline V gene are SEHNR and FQNEAQ (reference sequence). The CDR3 nucleotides read TGTGCCAGCAGCTTAGTAGGCGGGGTACTCCAAGAGACCCAGTACTTC. It is translated as CASSLVGGVLQETQYF.

This clonotype was observed at least ten times. The chain employs TRBV4-1 and TRBJ1-4; 7 bases are a match to TRBD1. V was pared by 3 bases and J by 0 bases, with 7 bases of the junction left unmatched. Germline CDR1 reads MGHRA; CDR2 reads YSYEKL. The CDR3 has 17 amino acids. The CDR3 is CASSHQTGTATNEKLFF. The CDR3 nucleotides are TGCGCCAGCAGCCACCAAACCGGGACAGCAACTAATGAAAAACTGTTTTTT.

The J gene is TRBJ1-2, the V gene TRBV12-3 or TRBV12-4; D is uncertain. The V and J ends lost 7 bases and 4 bases respectively, with 22 bases between them. This CDR3 contains 16 residues. CDR3 amino acids: CASTTDPNVGVYGYTF. In DNA form, the CDR3 reads TGTGCCAGCACAACGGATCCCAATGTAGGAGTCTATGGCTACACCTTC.